The clone carrying this T cell receptor beta chain was seen just once. The data derive from a study of T cells after yellow fever vaccination. CDR1 and CDR2 (germline): MDHEN, SYDVKM. The V end was cut by 5 bases, the J end by 5 bases, with 9 bases between. The CDR3 totals 12 residues. Each CDR3 protein is one row after TCRdb ran MiXCR on the 5' RACE reads. This sample has hundreds of thousands of distinct CDR3 sequences, with roughly 8% found just once. This sample comprised PBMCs, obtained more than 40 days after the first yellow fever vaccination. The sequence came from a man younger than 30 who received the YFV17D yellow fever vaccine. The J gene is TRBJ2-5, the V gene TRBV28, with D perhaps being TRBD1 or TRBD2 (5 bases each). In DNA form, the CDR3 reads TGTGCCAGCAGTATCAGGGAGGAGACCCAGTACTTC. It specifies CASSIREETQYF.